Listed here are 18 T cell receptor beta chains from one sample, sequenced in a study of T-cell reconstitution after alpha-beta-depleted transplantation in children. Unique molecular identifiers were used to barcode this TCRbeta library. In TCRdb, the PCR reads were re-called with MiXCR into one record per CDR3 protein. The sample includes 200,000 to 250,000 distinct CDR3 sequences, 8% to 10% seen only once; the top ten take less than 8%. The input for sequencing was PBMCs from the stem cell graft donor, taken from the stem cell graft. Receptors originate from a human donor who donated a stem cell graft to a child with acute lymphoblastic leukemia.

This clonotype occurred many times. The CDR3 here is CASSPGQLREQFF. CDR3 sequence (DNA): TGTGCCAGCAGCCCCGGACAGCTTAGGGAGCAGTTCTTC. The J gene is TRBJ2-1, the V gene TRBV7-2; D may be TRBD1 (6 bases). Germline V CDR1 and CDR2: SGHTA, FQGNSA. Trimming cost V 5 bases and J 10 bases, with 15 bases left between them. This CDR3 contains 13 residues.

The gene calls are TRBV20-1 and TRBJ1-4; maybe TRBD1 (5 bases). This CDR3 is 12 amino acids long. Germline V CDR1 and CDR2: DFQATT, SNEGSKA (reference sequence). V was clipped by 2 bases and J by 7 bases, with 8 bases between them. CDR3 bases: TGCAGTGCTAGATCCCAGGGTGAAAAACTGTTTTTT. Translation: CSARSQGEKLFF.

There are a few counts of this clonotype. The chain has TRBV6-5 and TRBJ2-7; TRBD1 matches at 9 bases. The germline V gene encodes CDR1 MNHEY and CDR2 SVGAGI. CDR3 size: 16 residues. The V and J ends lost 0 bases and 6 bases, in that order; junction bases with no gene match: 9. The CDR3 reads CASSYSQDRGPGEQYF. CDR3 bases: TGTGCCAGCAGTTACTCCCAGGACAGGGGTCCGGGCGAGCAGTACTTC.

This clonotype was seen only a few times. This chain links TRBV5-1 with TRBJ2-1; 10 bases match TRBD1. This CDR3 has 15 residues. The germline V gene encodes CDR1 SGHRS and CDR2 YFSETQ. The ends lost 3 bases at V and 7 bases at J; junction bases unmatched: 7. The CDR3 DNA follows: TGCGCCAGCAGCTATCGACAGGGGGCAAGGAATGAGCAGTTCTTC. This encodes CASSYRQGARNEQFF.

There are many counts of this clonotype. The chain has TRBV27 and TRBJ2-1; 7 bases are a match to TRBD2. Germline V gene sequence: CDR1 MNHEY, CDR2 SMNVEV (reference sequence). CDR3 length equals 16 residues. After removal of 5 bases from V and 0 bases from J, the junction contained 7 bases not matched to a gene. The CDR3 DNA reads TGTGCCAGCAGTCGAACTAGCGAGAGCTCCTACAATGAGCAGTTCTTC. Translated, it gives CASSRTSESSYNEQFF.

In its sample, this clonotype was seen a few times. This chain connects TRBV12-3 or TRBV12-4 to TRBJ2-2; 14 bases fit TRBD2. The CDR3 consists of 16 residues. With 4 bases clipped from V and 6 bases from J, the junction kept 4 bases outside the gene matches. The CDR3 region has the DNA TGTGCCAGCAGTTCTCCGACTAGCGGGGGGGCCGGGGAGCTGTTTTTT. Translation: CASSSPTSGGAGELFF.

The chain recombines TRBV7-8 with TRBJ2-1; 7 positions agree with TRBD2. V shed 5 bases, J shed 5 bases, and the junction held 21 bases outside the gene matches. The CDR3 covers 19 residues. Per germline, CDR1 SGHVS and CDR2 FQNEAQ. CDR3 protein: CASSLRLGLRRLAHNEQFF. The CDR3 DNA is TGTGCCAGCAGCCTTAGGTTGGGACTAAGGAGGCTGGCGCACAATGAGCAGTTCTTC. Full variable domain (missing parts from reference TRBV7-8 and TRBJ2-1): GAGVSQSPRYKVAKRGQDVALRCDPISGHVSLFWYQQALGQGPEFLTYFQNEAQLDKSGLPSDRFFAERPEGSVSTLKIQRTQQEDSAVYLCASSLRLGLRRLAHNEQFFGPGTRLTVL.

The chain couples TRBV19 to TRBJ2-4, with 12 bases matching TRBD2. The CDR3 extends over 18 amino acids. J was trimmed by 9 bases and V by 2 bases; bases with no gene match: 14. Germline assignment: CDR1 LNHDA and CDR2 SQIVND (reference sequence). The CDR3 reads CASSIRLAGAPGGSIQYF. Here the CDR3 DNA reads TGTGCCAGTAGTATAAGACTAGCGGGGGCCCCAGGTGGATCCATTCAGTACTTC. Combining the CDR3 with reference TRBV19 and TRBJ2-4 gives the whole variable domain DGGITQSPKYLFRKEGQNVTLSCEQNLNHDAMYWYRQDPGQGLRLIYYSQIVNDFQKGDIAEGYSVSREKKESFPLTVTSAQKNPTAFYLCASSIRLAGAPGGSIQYFGAGTRLSVL.

The chain links TRBV20-1 to TRBJ2-3; no clear D gene. The V end lost 6 bases, the J end lost 2 bases, and 9 bases lay between the germline ends. This CDR3 region has 12 residues. CDR1 is DFQATT, CDR2 SNEGSKA, per germline (reference sequence). CDR3 protein: CSAKDHTDTQYF. As DNA, the CDR3 is TGCAGTGCCAAGGACCACACAGATACGCAGTATTTT.

There are a few counts of this clonotype. The rearrangement joins TRBV10-3 to TRBJ1-1; D gene unclear. V was cut by 3 bases and J by 4 bases, with 12 bases left in between. The germline V gene has CDR1 ENHRY and CDR2 SYGVKD. The length of the CDR3 is 14 residues. CDR3: CAISEPGRSTEAFF. The CDR3 DNA reads as TGTGCCATCAGTGAACCGGGGAGGAGCACTGAAGCTTTCTTT.

The chain uses TRBV27 and TRBJ1-1, with a weak D call TRBD1 (5 bases). This CDR3 spans 15 amino acids. Trimming cost V 2 bases and J 4 bases, with 14 bases left between them. Germline V CDR1 and CDR2: MNHEY, SMNVEV (reference sequence). The CDR3 loop reads CASSLRGSVPTEAFF. CDR3 bases: TGTGCCAGCAGTTTAAGGGGCAGTGTACCCACTGAAGCTTTCTTT.

Many counts were recorded for this clonotype. The genes are TRBV5-1 and TRBJ2-2; D may be TRBD1 (6 bases). V lost 1 base and J 5 bases, leaving 15 bases between the germline ends. Germline CDR1 SGHRS, CDR2 YFSETQ. This CDR3 is 16 amino acids long. The CDR3 region is CASSLFGTDRTGELFF. Here the CDR3 DNA reads TGCGCCAGCAGCTTGTTCGGGACCGACAGGACCGGGGAGCTGTTTTTT.

This clonotype was picked up many times. The V call is TRBV12-3 or TRBV12-4, the J call TRBJ1-1, with a possible D match to TRBD1 (5 bases). The CDR3 loop spans 14 amino acids. V was cut by 2 bases and J by 0 bases, with 7 bases left in between. The CDR3 sequence: CASSLQGMNTEAFF. CDR3 in DNA: TGTGCCAGCAGTTTACAGGGAATGAACACTGAAGCTTTCTTT.

The chain joins TRBV12-3 or TRBV12-4 to TRBJ2-7; 7 nucleotides line up with TRBD2. The CDR3 length is 16 residues. V gave up 4 bases and J gave up 0 bases; unmatched junction bases: 9. The CDR3 DNA reads TGTGCCAGCAGTTACCGCTCGGGGGGTAGCTCCTACGAGCAGTACTTC. Amino acid sequence: CASSYRSGGSSYEQYF.

The table lists this clonotype with many counts. V is TRBV12-3 or TRBV12-4 and J is TRBJ2-5; D unclear. V dropped 3 bases and J dropped 1 base, with 6 bases sitting between them. CDR3 size: 13 residues. The DNA of the CDR3 is TGTGCCAGCAGTTTGTCTGCCCAAGAGACCCAGTACTTC. As protein: CASSLSAQETQYF.

This clonotype was found a few times. The gene calls are TRBV6-5 and TRBJ1-1, with D unclear. CDR1 and CDR2 (germline): MNHEY, SVGAGI. The CDR3 is 13 residues long. Trimming shortened V by 2 bases and J by 3 bases, and 7 bases separated the two germline ends. The CDR3 here is CASSYDVDTEAFF. CDR3 sequence (DNA): TGTGCCAGCAGTTACGACGTAGACACTGAAGCTTTCTTT.

V gene TRBV18 combines with J gene TRBJ1-3; possibly TRBD1 for D (6 bases). This CDR3 contains 16 residues. The V end was cut by 1 base, the J end by 3 bases, with 13 bases between. CDR1 KGHSH and CDR2 LQKENI come from the germline V gene. The CDR3 sequence: CASSPLPGAGGNTIYF. CDR3 in DNA: TGTGCCAGCTCACCACTACCGGGGGCAGGTGGAAACACCATATATTTT. The variable domain in full, with the rest retrieved from reference TRBV18 and TRBJ1-3, is NAGVMQNPRHLVRRRGQEARLRCSPMKGHSHVYWYRQLPEEGLKFMVYLQKENIIDESGMPKERFSAEFPKEGPSILRIQQVVRGDSAAYFCASSPLPGAGGNTIYFGEGSWLTVV.

In DNA, the CDR3 is TGTGCTAGTGGTTTGGGGGACAGTACTGAAGCTTTCTTT. Encoded protein: CASGLGDSTEAFF. The chain employs TRBV12-5 and TRBJ1-1; the match to TRBD1 covers 7 bases. Germline CDR1 and CDR2: LGHNT and FRNRAP. The trim removed 1 base at V and 5 bases at J, leaving 1 base unmatched. The CDR3 is 13 residues long.